This T cell receptor beta chain originates from a study of T cell clonality in common variable immunodeficiency. Germline V lookup: CDR1 GTSNPN, CDR2 SVGIG (reference sequence). The CDR3 spans 12 residues. Regarding the study as a whole: What drives increased CVID clonality needs T cell subpopulation sequencing. CVID subjects showed higher TCRbeta clonality than healthy controls. In common variable immunodeficiency, TCR beta chains reportedly carried fewer deletions and N-nucleotide insertions.

Most patients and controls had Caucasian heritage. Only in-frame clones appear in the TCRdb table, and some are missing; sequencing was by immunoSEQ multiplex PCR. Captured here are about 47,000 clones, none seen once; the top ten comprise approximately 2%. Ten or more counts support this clone. The antigen is not known. The read ends 3 residues early relative to the CDR3; the germline J gene fills the gap. The receptor was derived from a person between 18 and 69 years old in good health. The sample consisted of peripheral blood mononuclear cells. This chain uses TRBV30 with TRBJ1-1, with D perhaps TRBD1 (5 bases). The sequenced part of the CDR3 DNA is TGTGCCTGGAGTATCGCGGCAGGGTCA. Amino acid sequence: CAWSIAAGS. The whole CDR3 protein reads CAWSIAAGSAFF.